This TCR beta chain came from a study of PD-L1 blockade in urothelial cancer. The time point denotes: peripheral blood 6 weeks after treatment start. The method was immunoSEQ multiplex PCR; TCRdb's version includes in-frame clones alone and lacks a portion of them. In the table there are tens of thousands of clones, about 89% of which are singletons. Germline loops: CDR1 SGHAT, CDR2 FQNNGV. This CDR3 spans 16 amino acids. Trimming took 1 base from V and 4 from J; bases not matched to a gene: 8. The sample was PBMCs, taken around atezolizumab (anti-PD-L1) treatment. This sequence originates from an older man with urothelial cancer. The chain joins TRBV11-2 to TRBJ2-7; 9 bases are shared with TRBD1. CDR3 nucleotide sequence: TGTGCCAGCAGCTTAGTAGGGACAGGGACGTTTTACGAGCAGTACTTC. As protein: CASSLVGTGTFYEQYF.